Below, one T cell receptor (beta chain) is given with its context. What it binds is not known. Amplification targeted TCR beta CDR3 regions from RNA transcripts. HTBI primers were used for first-round RT-PCR of the TCR CDR3. Using its own MiXCR run on the multiplex PCR reads, TCRdb lists one record per CDR3 protein. In the table there are over 250,000 distinct CDR3 sequences, approximately 23% of which are singletons. Isolation of PBMCs was performed on 8 to 10 ml fresh peripheral blood. The CDR3 is 14 amino acids. J gave up 7 bases and V 4 bases, and 4 bases lay outside the gene matches. Germline V gene lookup returns CDR1 SGHTA and CDR2 FQGNSA. The data originate from a study of T cells in Graves' hyperthyroidism and ophthalmopathy. General observations from the study: Ophthalmopathy stood apart from stable hyperthyroidism in a 13 V-J model. In validation, the model predicted ophthalmopathy. These predictions came a median roughly 6.5 months before onset.

This receptor was obtained from a young man with Graves' ophthalmopathy. The specimen was blood. The chain combines TRBV7-2 with TRBJ2-2; TRBD1 aligns across 9 bases. The CDR3: CASSSQGAGGELFF. For the CDR3, the DNA is TGTGCCAGCAGCTCACAGGGGGCGGGCGGGGAGCTGTTTTTT.